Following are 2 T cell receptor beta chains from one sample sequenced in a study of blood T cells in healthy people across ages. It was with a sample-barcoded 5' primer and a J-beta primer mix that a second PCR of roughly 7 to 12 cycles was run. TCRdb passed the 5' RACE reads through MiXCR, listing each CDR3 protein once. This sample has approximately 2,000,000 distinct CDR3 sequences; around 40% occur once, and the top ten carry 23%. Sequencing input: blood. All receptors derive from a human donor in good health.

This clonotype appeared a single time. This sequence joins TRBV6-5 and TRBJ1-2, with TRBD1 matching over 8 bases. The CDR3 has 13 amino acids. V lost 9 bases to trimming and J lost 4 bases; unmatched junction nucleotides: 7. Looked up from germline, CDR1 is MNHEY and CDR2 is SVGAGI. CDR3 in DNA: TGTGCCAGTCACAGGGGGACTAGCTATGGCTACACCTTC. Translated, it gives CASHRGTSYGYTF.

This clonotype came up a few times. The CDR3: CSAITGNGYTF. CDR3 nucleotides: TGCAGCGCAATCACAGGGAACGGCTACACCTTC. The gene calls are TRBV29-1 and TRBJ1-2, with TRBD1 as a possible D gene (6 bases). Trimming cost V 7 bases and J 8 bases, with 14 bases left between them. This CDR3 comprises 11 residues. The V gene's germline CDR1 is SQVTM and CDR2 ANQGSEA.